This T cell receptor (beta chain) was identified during a study of cytomegalovirus exposure and HLA in healthy donors. Study background: Unique TCR beta sequences numbering some 120 million came from about 180 million T cells in an earlier analysis.

The donors, nominally healthy at sampling, likely had unrecorded immune exposures. The PCR made use of 60 Vbeta and 13 Jbeta primers. The method was immunoSEQ multiplex PCR; TCRdb's version includes in-frame clones alone and lacks a portion of them. In the table there are 110,000 to 150,000 clones, 76% of which are singletons. The receptor was derived from a woman between 40 and 55 years old in good health and CMV-seronegative. Sequencing used PBMCs.

In nucleotides, the CDR3 is TGCGCCAGCAGGGAACACTTACAGGGGGCCTTTAGTGAAGCTTTCTTT. This sequence encodes CASREHLQGAFSEAFF. The rearrangement links TRBV10-1 to TRBJ1-1; 9 nucleotides line up with TRBD1. The CDR3 is made up of 16 amino acids. Trimming cost V 6 bases and J 7 bases; bases outside gene matches: 15. The germline V gene encodes CDR1 WNHNN and CDR2 SYGVQD (reference sequence).